The TCR beta chain described here comes from a study of shared clonotypes between healthy human individuals. Regarding this clone: Antigen: not known.

Data came from immunoSEQ multiplex PCR; TCRdb stores just in-frame clones and leaves some out. The sample holds over 850,000 clones, approximately 78% seen once. Study observations and caveats: Across a few donors, naive CD4 shared around 5%, naive CD8 more than 3%, memory CD4 more than 2%, memory CD8 0.4% to 0.5%. Read depth was anticipated to influence clonotype sharing among donors.

Sequenced input: memory CD4+ T cells from PBMCs. Subset: CD45RA-negative fraction. This sequence was found in a man between 18 and 29 years old in good health. Some clones in this sample may be carry-over from other donors' samples.

The CDR3 sequence is CASSATGYEQYF. In DNA, the CDR3 is TGTGCCAGCAGCGCGACAGGATACGAGCAGTACTTC. This sequence joins TRBV11-3 and TRBJ2-7; TRBD1 is a possible D gene (6 bases). Germline V gene data show CDR1 as SGHNT and CDR2 as YENEEA. V was shortened by 5 bases and J by 4 bases, with 9 bases between the two germline ends. CDR3 length: 12 residues.